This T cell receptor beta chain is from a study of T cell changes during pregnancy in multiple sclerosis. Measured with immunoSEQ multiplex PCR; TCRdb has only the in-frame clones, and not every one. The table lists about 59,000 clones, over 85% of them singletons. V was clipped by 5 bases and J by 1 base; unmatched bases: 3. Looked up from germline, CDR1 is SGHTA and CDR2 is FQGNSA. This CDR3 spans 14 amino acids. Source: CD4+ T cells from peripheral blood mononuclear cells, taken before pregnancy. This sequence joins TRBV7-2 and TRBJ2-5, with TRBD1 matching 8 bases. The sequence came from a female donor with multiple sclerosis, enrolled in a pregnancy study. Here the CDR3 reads CASSRGQGQETQYF. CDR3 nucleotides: TGTGCCAGCAGCCGAGGACAGGGCCAAGAGACCCAGTACTTC.